What follows are 17 T cell receptor delta chains derived from one specimen sequenced in a study of gamma-delta chains in newborns, infants, children. With CATT, TCRdb re-called clones from the reads. Of about 4,200 delta-chain clones in the sample, 14% to 15% are singletons; the top ten hold 8.5%. The sequenced sample consisted of blood. The receptor source for this set is a child who was a newborn, infant or young child, either healthy, febrile or measles-vaccinated (not recorded which).

On this clone itself: A read error may be the cause here, since a much bigger clone is one base away. In the same sample, other DNA sequences code for this CDR3. V usage is TRDV1 and J usage is TRDJ1; TRDD2 is a possible D gene (6 bases). The CDR3 length is 17 residues. The germline V gene encodes CDR1 TSWWSYY and CDR2 QGS. V lost 5 bases and J 6 bases, leaving 25 bases between the germline ends. Here the CDR3 reads CALGPYHSYCLEYKLIF. In DNA form, the CDR3 reads TGTGCTCTTGGGCCGTACCACTCCTACTGCTTAGAGTATAAACTCATCTTT.

The chain is built from TRDV2 and TRDJ1, with 10 nucleotides matching TRDD3. The J gene is not listed in TCRdb, so it was assigned here from a DNA match to germline. Germline CDR1 is GEAIGNYY and CDR2 is EKD. The CDR3 totals 19 residues. Germline trimming cut 1 base from V and 5 bases from J; bases unmatched to any gene: 18. CDR3 nucleotide sequence: TGTGCCTGTGACACGATCCTACGAAGGGGGATACGCGAGGAGGATAAACTCATCTTT. Protein product: CACDTILRRGIREEDKLIF.

This clone has more than one count but fewer than ten. This could be a read error, since a much larger clone is one nucleotide away. Other DNA sequences from this sample encode an identical CDR3 as well. V and J are TRDV2 and TRDJ3, with D perhaps TRDD3 (6 bases). The CDR3 is made up of 17 amino acids. CDR1 is GEAIGNYY and CDR2 is EKD in the germline V gene. V lost 2 bases to trimming and J lost 0 bases, with 10 bases between them. The CDR3 DNA sequence: TGTGCCTGTGACAACACTGGGAGCTCCTGGGACACCCGACAGATGTTTTTC. It yields the protein CACDNTGSSWDTRQMFF.

The sample holds a few counts of this clone. The protein TCRdb gives is from a much larger clone and does not agree with this DNA's translation at residue 5, likely a read error; the protein shown here comes from the DNA. The chain carries TRDV2 and TRDJ1, with 7 bases aligning to TRDD3. The CDR3 sequence is 17 residues long. Unmatched junction bases numbered 12, after V lost 3 bases and J lost 0 bases. The germline V gene encodes CDR1 GEAIGNYY and CDR2 EKD. The CDR3 region has the DNA TGTGCCTGTGACGCGCTACTGGGGACCCCCGACACCGATAAACTCATCTTT. The encoded protein is CACDALLGTPDTDKLIF.

Remarks on this clone: TCRdb's listed protein matches a much larger clone and diverges from this DNA's translation at residue 16, likely through a read error; the protein shown comes from the DNA. The V call is TRDV2, the J call TRDJ1; TRDD3 agrees at 12 bases. The length of the CDR3 is 18 residues. Germline values: CDR1 GEAIGNYY, CDR2 EKD. This chain's CDR3 is CACDTGRLGDTAYDKVIF. As DNA, the CDR3 is TGTGCCTGTGACACCGGTCGGCTGGGGGATACGGCCTACGATAAAGTCATCTTT.

Notes on this clone: With only one base between it and a far larger clone, this is likely a read error. This chain links TRDV2 with TRDJ2, with TRDD3 identical over 10 bases. Assignment of the J gene here rests on matching the DNA to germline, because TCRdb gives none. CDR1 GEAIGNYY and CDR2 EKD come from the germline V gene. The CDR3 consists of 23 residues. V gave up 0 bases and J gave up 0 bases; unmatched junction bases: 21. The CDR3 region is CACDTCFTVRGDTTPTLTAQLFF. CDR3 in DNA: TGTGCCTGTGACACCTGCTTTACCGTACGGGGGGATACGACTCCTACTTTGACAGCACAACTCTTCTTT.

This clone was counted only a few times. Given a far larger clone just one base away, this is likely a sequencing read error. Other DNA sequences from this sample encode an identical CDR3 as well. The rearrangement joins TRDV2 to TRDJ1, with 8 bases matching TRDD3. Germline assignment: CDR1 GEAIGNYY and CDR2 EKD. J was trimmed by 2 bases and V by 4 bases; bases with no gene match: 11. The CDR3 totals 16 residues. The CDR3 sequence: CACDTLGEQKTDKLIF. The CDR3 DNA is TGTGCCTGTGATACTCTGGGGGAACAAAAGACCGATAAACTCATCTTT.

This clone was seen more than once but under ten times. The translation of this DNA and the TCRdb protein of a much larger clone differ at residue 10, probably owing to a read error; the protein shown here is translated from the DNA. The V and J genes are TRDV2 and TRDJ3; TRDD3 matches 9 bases. Losses at the gene ends were 1 base for V and 0 bases for J; bases not matched to a gene: 6. The CDR3 contains 19 residues. Germline CDR1 reads GEAIGNYY; CDR2 reads EKD. CDR3 DNA sequence: TGTGCCTGTGACACTGCTGGGGGATGGAACTCCTGGGACACCCGACAGATGTTTTTC. It translates to CACDTAGGWNSWDTRQMFF.

This clone was counted a few times. The translation of this DNA and the TCRdb protein of a much larger clone differ at residue 12, probably owing to a read error; the protein shown here is translated from the DNA. The V gene is TRDV2, the J gene TRDJ1; 10 bases align to TRDD3. The germline V gene encodes CDR1 GEAIGNYY and CDR2 EKD. J gave up 3 bases and V 4 bases, and 13 bases lay outside the gene matches. This CDR3 is built from 17 residues. CDR3 nucleotide sequence: TGTGCCTGTGATCCGCTGGGGGATATCATGTACGCCGATAAACTCATCTTT. Protein sequence: CACDPLGDIMYADKLIF.

This clone was seen a few times. It may be a read error: a sequence one base away is much more abundant. The chain recombines TRDV2 with TRDJ3; 10 bases are shared with TRDD3. The CDR3 is 20 residues long. Germline lookup yields CDR1 GEAIGNYY and CDR2 EKD. The CDR3 region has the DNA TGTGCCTGTGACACCGTATTCGGTGGGGGATACTCCTGGGACGCCCGACAGATGTTTTTC. It codes for CACDTVFGGGYSWDARQMFF.

This clone is labeled as medium-sized (0.01 to 0.1%). The rearrangement joins TRDV2 to TRDJ3, with TRDD3 matching 10 bases. Losses at the gene ends were 0 bases for V and 2 bases for J; bases not matched to a gene: 6. The germline V gene has CDR1 GEAIGNYY and CDR2 EKD. This CDR3 contains 19 residues. This CDR3 reads CACDTVSGGYAWDTRQMFF. DNA of the CDR3: TGTGCCTGTGACACCGTATCCGGGGGATACGCCTGGGACACCCGACAGATGTTTTTC.

This clone was found a few times. A much more abundant neighbour one base away suggests this may be a read error. The same CDR3 is also encoded by other DNA sequences in this sample. The rearrangement joins TRDV2 to TRDJ1; 7 bases align to TRDD3. Germline CDR1 GEAIGNYY, CDR2 EKD. The trim removed 0 bases at V and 0 bases at J, leaving 15 bases unmatched. This CDR3 contains 19 residues. This CDR3 reads CACDTVSRDTPWDTDKLIF. CDR3 sequence (DNA): TGTGCCTGTGACACCGTCAGTAGGGATACACCGTGGGACACCGATAAACTCATCTTT.

In this sample, this clone turned up once. The V gene is TRDV2; the J gene was not called; no check of the table's D call, TRDD3, against the DNA was made. The V gene's germline CDR1 is GEAIGNYY and CDR2 EKD. CDR3 length: 16 amino acids. CDR3 residues: CAWKGDGGEETDNIIF. The CDR3 DNA is TGTGCCTGGAAAGGGGACGGGGGGGAGGAAACCGATAACATCATCTTT.

The V gene was identified as TRDV1, while no J gene was called; TRDD3 is the table's D call and was not checked against the DNA. The CDR3 length is 25 residues. Germline CDR1 reads TSWWSYY; CDR2 reads QGS. Here the CDR3 reads CAIGEVITTGYWGRPDLTDTDKIIF. The CDR3 DNA reads TGTGCTATTGGGGAAGTTATCACTACAGGGTACTGGGGGAGACCCGACCTTACAGACACCGATAAAATCATCTTT.

To note about this clone: This likely stems from a read error, as it lies one base from a far larger clone. This same CDR3 is encoded by further DNA sequences in the sample. The chain employs TRDV2 and TRDJ3, with TRDD3 matching over 8 bases. Germline V gives CDR1 GEAIGNYY, CDR2 EKD. CDR3 size: 22 residues. The CDR3 sequence is CACDTIPQVGGSYSWDTRQMFF. In nucleotides, the CDR3 is TGTGCCTGTGACACGATTCCTCAAGTTGGGGGATCGTACTCCTGGGACACCCGACAGATGTTCTTC.

In its sample, this clone was seen once. The J gene was reported as TRDJ1; the V gene went uncalled; the D call of TRDD3 is as the table states it, not checked on the DNA. The CDR3 consists of 18 residues. The CDR3 reads CACDTGLRGILVTDKLIF. The CDR3 DNA follows: TGTGCCTGTGACACCGGGTTACGGGGTATACTCGTCACCGATAAACTCATCTTT.

This clone has just a few counts. TCRdb shows a much larger clone's protein in place of this DNA's translation, and the two differ at residue 16, likely through a read error; the protein shown is translated from the DNA. This chain joins TRDV2 and TRDJ2, with 7 bases identical to TRDD3. This CDR3 has 18 residues. Germline-derived CDR1 and CDR2 are GEAIGNYY and EKD. CDR3 bases: TGTGCCTGTGACCCTATTCAGCCGGAGGGATACAGCACAGCACAACCCTTCTTT. This gives the protein CACDPIQPEGYSTAQPFF.